Below are 15 T cell receptor beta chains sequenced from a single sample in a study of shared T cell receptors in the human thymus. Generated by immunoSEQ multiplex PCR, the TCRdb table keeps only in-frame clones and is missing some. The repertoire includes about 730,000 clones, 80% to 90% of them detected once, and about 0.011% sits in the top ten. This sample also belongs to another study, concerning human thymus T cells.

Sequenced sample: thymocytes. These receptors all come from a girl less than two years old with a congenital heart defect.

V and J are TRBV10-3 and TRBJ2-7; maybe TRBD1 (6 bases). The CDR3 length is 13 residues. The V gene's germline CDR1 is ENHRY and CDR2 SYGVKD. Deletions cut 11 bases from V and 2 bases from J, with 16 bases between. The CDR3: CAADSGDAYEQYF. DNA of the CDR3: TGTGCCGCAGACTCAGGGGACGCCTACGAGCAGTACTTC.

This clone was recorded once. The chain combines TRBV9 with TRBJ2-2; the match to TRBD2 covers 8 bases. Germline V gene sequence: CDR1 SGDLS, CDR2 YYNGEE. The CDR3 has 18 residues. V dropped 1 base and J dropped 0; count of bases not matched to a gene: 8. CDR3 amino acids: CASSVYAQRGSNTGELFF. The CDR3 DNA reads TGTGCCAGCAGCGTATATGCTCAGCGGGGGTCGAACACCGGGGAGCTGTTTTTT. The full variable domain, in which reference TRBV9 and TRBJ2-2 provide the parts outside the CDR3, is DSGVTQTPKHLITATGQRVTLRCSPRSGDLSVYWYQQSLDQGLQFLIQYYNGEERAKGNILERFSAQQFPDLHSELNLSSLELGDSALYFCASSVYAQRGSNTGELFFGEGSRLTVL.

CDR3 DNA sequence: TGTGCCAGCAGTGTCGGGGTTAGAAATCAGCCCCAGCATTTT. Protein sequence: CASSVGVRNQPQHF. This sequence joins TRBV2 and TRBJ1-5; no clear D. In germline, CDR1 is SNHLY, CDR2 FYNNEI. The CDR3 is made up of 14 amino acids. V was pared by 4 bases and J by 4 bases, with 11 bases between.

This clone was seen more than once but under ten times. The J gene is TRBJ1-4, the V gene TRBV11-2, with TRBD1 identical over 10 bases. This CDR3 is built from 14 residues. The J segment lost 4 bases and the V segment lost 4 bases, leaving 0 bases of the junction unmatched. Per the germline V gene, CDR1 is SGHAT and CDR2 is FQNNGV. CDR3 nucleotides: TGTGCCAGCAGCTGGGACAGGGGTAATGAAAAACTGTTTTTT. The encoded protein is CASSWDRGNEKLFF.

The chain combines TRBV2 with TRBJ2-5; D is perhaps TRBD2 (5 bases). V was clipped by 4 bases and J by 1 base, with 16 bases between them. The CDR3 loop spans 16 amino acids. Germline V gene sequence: CDR1 SNHLY, CDR2 FYNNEI. The CDR3 is CASSAASRFPQETQYF. The CDR3 nucleotides are TGTGCCAGCAGTGCGGCTAGCAGGTTCCCCCAAGAGACCCAGTACTTC.

This clone was seen a single time. The chain uses TRBV10-3 and TRBJ1-2; 9 bases align to TRBD1. CDR3 length: 15 amino acids. Looked up from germline, CDR1 is ENHRY and CDR2 is SYGVKD. J was trimmed by 0 bases and V by 9 bases; bases with no gene match: 8. The CDR3 nucleotides read TGTGCCATACACCGGGACAGGGCTACTAACTATGGCTACACCTTC. Protein sequence: CAIHRDRATNYGYTF.

The chain is built from TRBV7-9 and TRBJ2-7; 10 positions agree with TRBD2. The V gene's germline CDR1 is SEHNR and CDR2 FQNEAQ (reference sequence). CDR3 length: 15 residues. Unmatched junction bases numbered 3, after V lost 2 bases and J lost 2 bases. The CDR3 sequence: CASSLISGGAYEQYF. CDR3 DNA: TGTGCCAGCAGCTTAATCAGCGGGGGGGCCTACGAGCAGTACTTC.

This chain joins TRBV4-1 and TRBJ1-1, with D unresolved. Looked up from germline, CDR1 is MGHRA and CDR2 is YSYEKL. This CDR3 is built from 15 residues. V gave up 3 bases and J gave up 3 bases, with 14 bases separating them. As DNA, the CDR3 is TGCGCCAGCAGCCAGTCAATGGGGAGGGACACTGAAGCTTTCTTT. Its translation is CASSQSMGRDTEAFF.

The CDR3 sequence is CATSRGSGGFNEKLFF. The CDR3 nucleotides read TGTGCCACCAGCAGAGGGTCAGGGGGATTTAATGAAAAACTGTTTTTT. The rearrangement joins TRBV15 to TRBJ1-4; TRBD1 agrees at 7 bases. The length of the CDR3 is 16 residues. Per germline, CDR1 LNHNV and CDR2 YYDKDF (reference sequence). Trimming at V came to 1 base and at J to 4 bases, leaving 6 bases not matched to a gene.

The chain employs TRBV2 and TRBJ2-7, with 12 positions matching TRBD1. The CDR3 is 15 amino acids. Germline V gene sequence: CDR1 SNHLY, CDR2 FYNNEI. V lost 6 bases to trimming and J lost 7 bases; unmatched junction nucleotides: 10. This CDR3 reads CASSDRDRGRGEQYF. Written as DNA, the CDR3 is TGTGCCAGCAGCGACCGGGACAGGGGGCGTGGGGAGCAGTACTTC.

This clone appeared a single time. This chain connects TRBV12-5 to TRBJ2-1, with a tentative D call TRBD2 (5 bases). The V end lost 2 bases, the J end lost 8 bases, and 25 bases lay between the germline ends. Germline CDR1 reads LGHNT; CDR2 reads FRNRAP. CDR3 size: 18 residues. Here the CDR3 DNA reads TGTGCTAGTGGTTTGTTTGAGGGCCGCGCGATAGGGTTCGATGAGCAGTTCTTC. Translating gives CASGLFEGRAIGFDEQFF.

V gene TRBV19 combines with J gene TRBJ2-3; 7 bases map to TRBD1. This CDR3 comprises 18 residues. CDR1 and CDR2 (germline): LNHDA, SQIVND (reference sequence). Losses at the gene ends were 0 bases for V and 0 bases for J; bases not matched to a gene: 9. CDR3 DNA: TGTGCCAGTAGTATAGATAGGCCGGACAGGAAAAGCACAGATACGCAGTATTTT. It specifies CASSIDRPDRKSTDTQYF.

The J gene is TRBJ2-3, the V gene TRBV27, with 9 bases lining up with TRBD2. Trimming took 5 bases from V and 9 from J; bases not matched to a gene: 12. Germline lookup yields CDR1 MNHEY and CDR2 SMNVEV (reference sequence). This CDR3 region has 15 residues. CDR3: CASSLRGLAGSTQYF. DNA of the CDR3: TGTGCCAGCAGTCTCCGGGGACTAGCAGGGTCCACGCAGTATTTT.

The rearrangement uses TRBV5-1 and TRBJ2-7; D not certain. Germline CDR1 reads SGHRS; CDR2 reads YFSETQ. Trimming removed 7 bases at V and 3 bases at J, with 14 bases between. The CDR3 has 13 amino acids. CDR3 in amino acids: CASSISWSYEQYF. The DNA of the CDR3 is TGCGCCAGCTCCATTAGCTGGAGCTACGAGCAGTACTTC. Complete variable domain (other parts from reference TRBV5-1 and TRBJ2-7): KAGVTQTPRYLIKTRGQQVTLSCSPISGHRSVSWYQQTPGQGLQFLFEYFSETQRNKGNFPGRFSGRQFSNSRSEMNVSTLELGDSALYLCASSISWSYEQYFGPGTRLTVT.

This clone was counted a few times. The J gene is TRBJ2-1, the V gene TRBV19; tentative D call: TRBD2 (5 bases). Germline V gene lookup returns CDR1 LNHDA and CDR2 SQIVND (reference sequence). The CDR3 length is 15 residues. V lost 7 bases and J lost 1, with 14 bases in between. The CDR3 region is CASTAIEGSYNEQFF. For the CDR3, the DNA is TGTGCCAGTACCGCAATAGAGGGTTCCTACAATGAGCAGTTCTTC.